This TCR beta chain came from a study of CD8 T cells in ankylosing spondylitis. TCRdb analysed the 5' RACE reads with MiXCR anew, one entry per CDR3 protein. The sample lists around 130,000 distinct CDR3 sequences; roughly 18% were seen once. CDR3 length: 15 residues. The germline V and J ends were trimmed by 5 bases and 4 bases, with 14 bases remaining between them. Study-wide results and caveats: Ankylosing spondylitis blood appeared to be characterized by a TCR beta motif of eight or nine highly homologous variants. Within matched ankylosing spondylitis synovial fluid, disease-linked clones were reportedly significantly enriched.

This clonotype was counted only a few times. What it binds is unknown. Sequenced input: blood, either unsorted or a sorted T cell fraction (not recorded which). The source of this sequence is a male donor with ankylosing spondylitis. The rearrangement joins TRBV12-3 or TRBV12-4 to TRBJ1-4, with D unclear. CDR3 sequence: CASSLWTGRNEKLFF. Here the CDR3 DNA reads TGTGCCAGCAGTCTCTGGACTGGCCGTAATGAAAAACTGTTTTTT.